The 13 T cell receptor beta chains below were found in one sample sequenced in a study of T-cell memory formation after mild COVID-19. MiXCR, applied by TCRdb to the 5' RACE reads, yields one record per CDR3 protein. This sample has about 250,000 distinct CDR3 sequences; roughly 18% occur once, and the top ten carry under 30%. Source material: PBMCs or a T cell subset sorted from them (not recorded which). These receptors all come from a man aged 18 to 29 who had mild COVID-19 (a few samples of this study predate the infection). Cell type and time point are not known.

The rearrangement links TRBV14 to TRBJ1-6; the D is unclear. Germline CDR1 reads SGHDN; CDR2 reads FVKESK. V lost 0 bases and J 7 bases, leaving 7 bases between the germline ends. The CDR3 runs 14 residues. CDR3 residues: CASSQDRGNSPLHF. CDR3 nucleotides: TGTGCCAGCAGCCAAGACCGAGGGAATTCACCCCTCCACTTT.

The chain has TRBV5-6 and TRBJ1-6; maybe TRBD1 (5 bases). V shed 0 bases and J shed 6 bases, with 7 bases lying between them. Germline values: CDR1 SGHDT, CDR2 YYEEEE. The CDR3 covers 14 residues. The CDR3 DNA reads as TGTGCCAGCAGCTTGGGGAGGGGTAATTCACCCCTCCACTTT. Protein: CASSLGRGNSPLHF.

At least ten counts were recorded for this clonotype. The chain carries TRBV7-3 and TRBJ2-1; 9 bases are a match to TRBD2. The length of the CDR3 is 15 residues. The J segment lost 4 bases and the V segment lost 5 bases, leaving 6 bases of the junction unmatched. The germline CDR1 and CDR2 sequences are SGHTA and FQGTGA. The CDR3 is CASSALAGAYNEQFF. In DNA, the CDR3 is TGTGCCAGCAGCGCGTTAGCGGGGGCTTACAATGAGCAGTTCTTC.

This clonotype was seen a handful of times. The chain carries TRBV4-3 and TRBJ2-3; D could derive from TRBD1 or TRBD2 (5 bases each). Trimming left V 1 base short and J 1 base short, with 12 bases between. The CDR3 runs to 16 residues. The germline CDR1 and CDR2 sequences are LGHNA and YSLEER. The CDR3 nucleotides read TGCGCCAGCAGCCAAGCCTACGGGGCCGGCACAGATACGCAGTATTTT. Protein sequence: CASSQAYGAGTDTQYF.

In this sample, this clonotype turned up a few times. This chain uses TRBV24-1 with TRBJ2-1; perhaps TRBD2 as D (5 bases). The ends were cut back, 5 bases at V and 1 base at J, with 11 bases in the middle. In germline, CDR1 is KGHDR, CDR2 SFDVKD. This CDR3 is built from 15 residues. The CDR3 coding sequence is TGTGCCACCAGTGGCGGGCAGGATTCCTACAATGAGCAGTTCTTC. This codes for CATSGGQDSYNEQFF.

This clonotype was observed a handful of times. The chain recombines TRBV6-5 with TRBJ1-2; D is unclear. Germline V gene sequence: CDR1 MNHEY, CDR2 SVGAGI. This CDR3 region has 12 residues. V was shortened by 3 bases and J by 7 bases, with 9 bases between the two germline ends. The CDR3: CASSYLGRGYTF. For the CDR3, the DNA is TGTGCCAGCAGTTATTTAGGTCGTGGCTACACCTTC.

The sample holds a few counts of this clonotype. The chain couples TRBV6-1 to TRBJ1-3, with 7 bases aligning to TRBD1. J lost 8 bases, V lost 6 bases, and 7 bases had no gene match. This CDR3 is built from 13 residues. CDR1 and CDR2 (germline): MNHNS, SASEGT. The CDR3 reads CASSPEGAHTIYF. The CDR3 DNA reads TGTGCCAGCAGCCCAGAGGGGGCTCACACCATATATTTT.

The chain recombines TRBV28 with TRBJ2-7; 8 bases are shared with TRBD1. Germline values: CDR1 MDHEN, CDR2 SYDVKM. V was pared by 6 bases and J by 1 base, with 2 bases of the junction left unmatched. The CDR3 is made up of 13 amino acids. As DNA, the CDR3 is TGTGCCAGCAGGACAGGGGATTCCTACGAGCAGTACGTC. It codes for CASRTGDSYEQYV.

Only a few counts were recorded for this clonotype. The chain has TRBV6-2 or TRBV6-3 and TRBJ1-1; no clear D. Germline CDR1 reads MNHEY; CDR2 reads SVGEGT. The CDR3 has 10 amino acids. V was cut by 8 bases and J by 11 bases, with 12 bases left in between. This CDR3 is CASGSTAAFF. CDR3 DNA sequence: TGTGCCAGCGGTTCGACGGCGGCTTTCTTT.

This clonotype showed up many times. This chain connects TRBV4-1 to TRBJ2-7; D may correspond to TRBD1 or TRBD2 (5 bases each). The CDR3 is made up of 16 amino acids. CDR1 and CDR2 from the germline V gene are MGHRA and YSYEKL. V was trimmed by 1 base and J by 1 base, leaving 14 bases between them. The CDR3 is CASSQVTGGGSYEQYF. CDR3 sequence (DNA): TGCGCCAGCAGCCAAGTCACGGGTGGGGGATCCTACGAGCAGTACTTC.

This clonotype was counted once. This sequence joins TRBV24-1 and TRBJ1-5, with a possible D match to TRBD1 (5 bases). Germline CDR1 reads KGHDR; CDR2 reads SFDVKD. Trimming cost V 4 bases and J 9 bases, with 15 bases left between them. This CDR3 is built from 14 residues. This CDR3 is CATSDGHASWPQHF. The DNA for the CDR3 is TGTGCCACCAGTGACGGACATGCATCGTGGCCCCAGCATTTT.

In its sample, this clonotype was seen a few times. The chain has TRBV7-2 and TRBJ2-7; D unresolved. The ends were cut back, 2 bases at V and 2 bases at J, with 4 bases in the middle. The CDR3 covers 12 residues. Looked up from germline, CDR1 is SGHTA and CDR2 is FQGNSA. For the CDR3, the DNA is TGTGCCAGCAGCTTACTCACCTACGAGCAGTACTTC. This translates into CASSLLTYEQYF.

The chain recombines TRBV15 with TRBJ1-2; D call uncertain. CDR3 length equals 13 residues. V was shortened by 5 bases and J by 8 bases, with 15 bases between the two germline ends. Germline V CDR1 and CDR2: LNHNV, YYDKDF (reference sequence). Written as DNA, the CDR3 is TGTGCCACCAGCCTGCGGGGAGCTCGGGGCTACACCTTC. Translation: CATSLRGARGYTF.